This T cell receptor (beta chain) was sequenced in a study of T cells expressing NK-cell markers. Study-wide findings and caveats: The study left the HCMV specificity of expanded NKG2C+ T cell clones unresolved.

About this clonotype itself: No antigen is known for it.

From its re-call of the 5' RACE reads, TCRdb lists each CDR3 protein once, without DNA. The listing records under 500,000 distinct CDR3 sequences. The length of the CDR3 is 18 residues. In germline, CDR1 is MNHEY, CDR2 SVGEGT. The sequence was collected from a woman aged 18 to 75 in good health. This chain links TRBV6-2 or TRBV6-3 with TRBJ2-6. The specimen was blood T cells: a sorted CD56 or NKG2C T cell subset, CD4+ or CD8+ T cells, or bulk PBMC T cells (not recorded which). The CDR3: CASSPIRQIYSGANVLTF.